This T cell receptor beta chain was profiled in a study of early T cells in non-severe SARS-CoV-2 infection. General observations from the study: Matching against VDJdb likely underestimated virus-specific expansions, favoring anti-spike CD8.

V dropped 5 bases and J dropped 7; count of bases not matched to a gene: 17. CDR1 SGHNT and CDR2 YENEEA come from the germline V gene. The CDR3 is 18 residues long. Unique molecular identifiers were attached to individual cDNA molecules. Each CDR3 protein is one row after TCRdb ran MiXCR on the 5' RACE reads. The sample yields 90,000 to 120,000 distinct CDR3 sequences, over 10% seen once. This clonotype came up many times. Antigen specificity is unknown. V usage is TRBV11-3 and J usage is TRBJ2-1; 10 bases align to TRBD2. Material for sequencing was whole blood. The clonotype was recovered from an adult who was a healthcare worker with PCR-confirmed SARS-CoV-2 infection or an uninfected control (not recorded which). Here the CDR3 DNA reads TGTGCCAGCAGCCCCCGGACTAGCGGACTATCTCCTGGGAATGAGCAGTTCTTC. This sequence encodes CASSPRTSGLSPGNEQFF. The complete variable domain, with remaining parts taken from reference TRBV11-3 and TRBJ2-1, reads EAGVVQSPRYKIIEKKQPVAFWCNPISGHNTLYWYLQNLGQGPELLIRYENEEAVDDSQLPKDRFSAERLKGVDSTLKIQPAELGDSAVYLCASSPRTSGLSPGNEQFFGPGTRLTVL.